This is a list of T cell receptor beta chains from one sample in a study of blood T cell repertoires in COVID-19. Profiled with immunoSEQ multiplex PCR; TCRdb holds only in-frame clones, not every one. The data hold hundreds of thousands of clones, with 85% observed a single time. The source material was PBMCs or T cells enriched from blood (not recorded which). The origin of the receptors is a young woman who had been exposed to COVID-19. Each CDR3 is given with its conserved first and last residue.

J: TRBJ2-2
V: TRBV2
CDR3: CASLERVSTGELFF

J: TRBJ2-7
V: TRBV5-1
CDR3: CASSPRGGSAEQYF

J: TRBJ1-2
V: TRBV28
CDR3: CASSFNGANYGYTF

J: TRBJ1-2
V: TRBV6-5
CDR3: CASRLPGGLAGGYTF

J: TRBJ1-5
V: TRBV18
CDR3: CASSPAGGVNQPQHF

J: TRBJ2-1
V: TRBV7-9
CDR3: CASSQEQFF

J: TRBJ2-1
V: TRBV7-5
CDR3: CVRSGLAGTLYNEQFF

J: TRBJ2-5
V: TRBV11-2
CDR3: CASSRSAGGSWETQYF

J: TRBJ2-7
V: TRBV7-3
CDR3: CASSLIPSGVDEQYF

J: TRBJ1-2
V: TRBV5-4
CDR3: CASSYRDTLGGYTF

J: TRBJ1-5
V: TRBV7-8
CDR3: CASSLRDRGIQPQHF

J: TRBJ1-6
V: TRBV12-5
CDR3: CASGQGGENSPLHF

J: TRBJ2-7
V: TRBV10-1
CDR3: CASSEEATSAIRLWGEQYF

J: TRBJ2-7
V: TRBV11-2
CDR3: CASSLNRGGLLYF

J: TRBJ1-5
V: TRBV2
CDR3: CASSGGNRGNQPQHF

J: TRBJ1-6
V: TRBV7-9
CDR3: CASSLGQGESPLHF

J: TRBJ2-6
V: TRBV7-4
CDR3: CASSVAGANVLTF

J: TRBJ2-1
V: TRBV6-5
CDR3: CASRGVYNEQFF

J: TRBJ1-6
V: TRBV30
CDR3: CAWSSGLSIYNSPLHF

J: TRBJ1-1
V: TRBV7-9
CDR3: CASSLSPAEAFF

J: TRBJ1-2
V: TRBV29-1
CDR3: CSVEVIMGTGGGYTF

J: TRBJ2-1
V: TRBV29-1
CDR3: CSVDGGGSNEQFF

J: TRBJ2-1
V: TRBV11-2
CDR3: CASSPNGGSHSYNEQFF

J: TRBJ1-5
V: TRBV6-5
CDR3: CASSSHGQGRRGPQHF

J: TRBJ1-6
V: TRBV5-6
CDR3: CASSPMTGKSYNSPLHF

J: TRBJ1-5
V: TRBV6-6
CDR3: CASSYVEVNQPQHF

J: TRBJ1-1
V: TRBV21-1
CDR3: CASSVGQGNTEAFF

J: TRBJ1-5
V: TRBV28
CDR3: CASNLLQGLGQGYQPQHF

J: TRBJ1-5
V: TRBV28
CDR3: CASSFGTGHFNQPQHF

J: TRBJ2-7
V: TRBV30
CDR3: CAWSQGTVTYEQYF

J: TRBJ1-2
V: TRBV4-2
CDR3: CASSHLLTDYGYTF

J: TRBJ2-2
V: TRBV7-9
CDR3: CASSLGLAQNTGELFF

J: TRBJ2-5
V: TRBV11-1
CDR3: CASQSGGETQYF

J: TRBJ1-2
V: TRBV28
CDR3: CASIVLGGRGYTF

J: TRBJ2-7
V: TRBV7-9
CDR3: CASSSLGRYEQYF

J: TRBJ1-1
V: TRBV29-1
CDR3: CSVASTEAFF

J: TRBJ1-5
V: TRBV28
CDR3: CASSPPAHNQPQHF

J: TRBJ2-2
V: TRBV19
CDR3: CASCVFAAMANTGELFF

J: TRBJ1-5
V: TRBV28
CDR3: CASVWGQGNQPQHF

J: TRBJ2-3
V: TRBV4-1
CDR3: CASSQSLALPTDTQYF

J: TRBJ1-2
V: TRBV19
CDR3: CASTQEGRELGYTF

J: TRBJ2-3
V: TRBV28
CDR3: CATLPAGQGRDTQYF

J: TRBJ2-7
V: TRBV5-1
CDR3: CASRTPGQASYEQYF

J: TRBJ2-2
V: TRBV18
CDR3: CASSRDRTNTGELFF

J: TRBJ1-1
V: TRBV12-3/TRBV12-4
CDR3: CASSQDSRRAFF

J: TRBJ1-6
V: TRBV28
CDR3: CASSPGQGNSPLHF

J: TRBJ2-5
V: TRBV5-6
CDR3: CASSDNRGLLETQYF

J: TRBJ1-4
V: TRBV5-1
CDR3: CASTLDRGESKLFF

J: TRBJ2-5
V: TRBV11-2
CDR3: CASSSQGTSGETQYF